The 21 T cell receptor beta chains below come from one sample, sequenced in a study of Tregs in tolerant kidney transplant recipients. Method: immunoSEQ multiplex PCR; TCRdb's copy keeps in-frame clones and lacks some. The table lists 100,000 to 130,000 clones, around 89% of them singletons, with approximately 0.35% in the top ten. The material sequenced was CD4+ T cells from blood, taken before the transplant. These receptors came from a human donor who received a combined kidney and bone marrow transplant.

The chain joins TRBV14 to TRBJ1-1, with 7 bases matching TRBD1. Trimming at V came to 5 bases and at J to 8 bases, leaving 8 bases not matched to a gene. This CDR3 contains 13 residues. Germline values: CDR1 SGHDN, CDR2 FVKESK. CDR3: CASSVNQGEEAFF. CDR3 bases: TGTGCCAGCAGCGTAAACCAGGGGGAAGAAGCTTTCTTT.

The rearrangement joins TRBV6-5 to TRBJ2-3; 7 positions match TRBD2. This CDR3 has 13 residues. Germline values: CDR1 MNHEY, CDR2 SVGAGI. The ends lost 8 bases at V and 2 bases at J; junction bases unmatched: 4. The CDR3 spells CASARGNTDTQYF. As DNA, the CDR3 is TGTGCCAGCGCGCGGGGGAACACAGATACGCAGTATTTT.

The rearrangement links TRBV7-9 to TRBJ1-1; D is possibly TRBD1 (5 bases). Germline values: CDR1 SEHNR, CDR2 FQNEAQ (reference sequence). The V end lost 3 bases, the J end lost 4 bases, and 9 bases lay between the germline ends. This CDR3 comprises 13 residues. In nucleotides, the CDR3 is TGTGCCAGCAGCTTGAGGGGAGGCACTGAAGCTTTCTTT. This sequence encodes CASSLRGGTEAFF.

The chain carries TRBV7-9 and TRBJ2-3; D perhaps matches TRBD2 (6 bases). CDR3 size: 12 residues. CDR1 is SEHNR and CDR2 is FQNEAQ in the germline V gene (reference sequence). V was shortened by 6 bases and J by 4 bases, with 8 bases between the two germline ends. The CDR3 DNA is TGTGCCAGCAGTTGGGGGGCAGATACGCAGTATTTT. Its protein product is CASSWGADTQYF.

The CDR3, as DNA: TGTGCCAGCAGTCAGGGGTCCTACAACACTGAAGCTTTCTTT. Amino acid sequence: CASSQGSYNTEAFF. This chain connects TRBV28 to TRBJ1-1; maybe TRBD1 (6 bases). Trimming cost V 5 bases and J 2 bases, with 12 bases left between them. This CDR3 has 14 residues. Germline V gene sequence: CDR1 MDHEN, CDR2 SYDVKM.

On this clone itself: The same CDR3 also results from other DNA sequences found in this sample. V is TRBV6-6 and J is TRBJ1-2, with D possibly matching TRBD1 (5 bases). The germline V gene has CDR1 MNHNY and CDR2 SVGAGI (reference sequence). The CDR3 contains 14 residues. CDR3 amino acids: CASEQAGGDYGYTF. CDR3 in DNA: TGTGCTAGCGAACAGGCGGGGGGGGACTATGGCTACACCTTC.

The chain combines TRBV15 with TRBJ2-6, with 7 bases matching TRBD1. The CDR3 is 16 residues long. Losses at the gene ends were 5 bases for V and 0 bases for J; bases not matched to a gene: 4. Germline values: CDR1 LNHNV, CDR2 YYDKDF (reference sequence). This CDR3 reads CATSGQAASGANVLTF. CDR3 nucleotides: TGTGCCACCAGCGGACAGGCCGCCTCTGGGGCCAACGTCCTGACTTTC.

The chain recombines TRBV7-9 with TRBJ2-6, with 8 bases identical to TRBD1. Germline CDR1 is SEHNR and CDR2 is FQNEAQ (reference sequence). This CDR3 has 15 residues. J was trimmed by 4 bases and V by 5 bases; bases with no gene match: 4. The DNA for the CDR3 is TGTGCCAGCAGCGACAGGGGCATGGGGGCCAACGTCCTGACTTTC. Its protein is CASSDRGMGANVLTF.

This chain joins TRBV5-4 and TRBJ2-1, with 14 bases identical to TRBD2. V lost 0 bases and J lost 5; bases outside the gene matches: 1. CDR3 size: 16 residues. Germline CDR1 and CDR2: SGHNT and YYREEE (reference sequence). CDR3 in DNA: TGTGCCAGCAGCTTGGGGGGACTAGCGGGAGACAATGAGCAGTTCTTC. Protein product: CASSLGGLAGDNEQFF. Variable domain in full (rest from reference TRBV5-4 and TRBJ2-1): ETGVTQSPTHLIKTRGQQVTLRCSSQSGHNTVSWYQQALGQGPQFIFQYYREEENGRGNFPPRFSGLQFPNYSSELNVNALELDDSALYLCASSLGGLAGDNEQFFGPGTRLTVL.

The CDR3 reads CASSSVPGLANEQFF. As DNA, the CDR3 is TGCGCCAGCAGCTCCGTCCCGGGACTAGCCAATGAGCAGTTCTTC. V and J are TRBV5-1 and TRBJ2-1, with 9 nucleotides matching TRBD2. The CDR3 has 15 amino acids. Germline V gene data show CDR1 as SGHRS and CDR2 as YFSETQ. V shed 3 bases and J 6 bases; nucleotides not matched to a gene: 7. The complete variable domain, with remaining parts taken from reference TRBV5-1 and TRBJ2-1, reads KAGVTQTPRYLIKTRGQQVTLSCSPISGHRSVSWYQQTPGQGLQFLFEYFSETQRNKGNFPGRFSGRQFSNSRSEMNVSTLELGDSALYLCASSSVPGLANEQFFGPGTRLTVL.

This chain uses TRBV7-6 with TRBJ2-3; D not certain. This CDR3 is built from 13 residues. V was cut by 5 bases and J by 1 base, with 7 bases left in between. Looked up from germline, CDR1 is SGHVS and CDR2 is FNYEAQ. The CDR3: CASSPRGTDTQYF. DNA for the CDR3: TGTGCCAGCAGCCCCCGGGGCACAGATACGCAGTATTTT.

This rearrangement joins TRBV7-2 to TRBJ2-3; D is possibly TRBD2 (6 bases). This CDR3 comprises 15 residues. Trimming took off 1 base at V and 9 bases at J, with 17 bases between the two ends. Germline CDR1 is SGHTA and CDR2 is FQGNSA. CDR3 bases: TGTGCCAGCAGCTTAGAGAGTAGCGGTGCCGGGACGCAGTATTTT. Amino acids: CASSLESSGAGTQYF.

Worth noting for this clone: One junction end disagrees with the germline gene, perhaps due to a read error. The gene calls are TRBV7-2 and TRBJ1-2, with a possible D match to TRBD1 (6 bases). Germline V lookup: CDR1 SGHTA, CDR2 FQGNSA. The CDR3 is 15 residues long. The CDR3 here is CASSLATGLNYGYTF. The CDR3 DNA follows: TGTGCCAGCAGCCTAGCGACAGGTTTGAACTATGGCTACACCTTC. Full variable domain (missing parts from reference TRBV7-2 and TRBJ1-2): GAGVSQSPSNKVTEKGKDVELRCDPISGHTALYWYRQSLGQGLEFLIYFQGNSAPDKSGLPSDRFSAERTGGSVSTLTIQRTQQEDSAVYLCASSLATGLNYGYTFGSGTRLTVV.

The chain links TRBV6-5 to TRBJ1-2; a possible D gene is TRBD1 (5 bases). Per germline, CDR1 MNHEY and CDR2 SVGAGI. This CDR3 has 13 residues. Trimming left V 2 bases short and J 2 bases short, with 6 bases between. The CDR3 loop is CASSYGANYGYTF. As DNA, the CDR3 is TGTGCCAGCAGTTACGGGGCCAACTATGGCTACACCTTC.

This rearrangement joins TRBV5-4 to TRBJ2-7; D might be TRBD1 (5 bases). Trimming removed 1 base at V and 1 base at J, with 12 bases between. The CDR3 is made up of 15 amino acids. CDR1 is SGHNT, CDR2 YYREEE, per germline (reference sequence). The CDR3 sequence is CASSLHLQGSYEQYF. DNA of the CDR3: TGTGCCAGCAGCTTGCATCTCCAGGGATCCTACGAGCAGTACTTC.

The V gene is TRBV29-1, the J gene TRBJ2-3, with a possible D match to TRBD2 (5 bases). The CDR3 runs to 13 residues. With 3 bases removed from V and 0 bases from J, the gap between germline ends came to 7 bases. CDR1 and CDR2 from the germline V gene are SQVTM and ANQGSEA. The CDR3 DNA follows: TGCAGCGTTGAGGGCGGGAGCACAGATACGCAGTATTTT. This gives the protein CSVEGGSTDTQYF.

J is TRBJ2-5 and V is TRBV14; 13 nucleotides line up with TRBD2. Trimming took 5 bases from V and 4 from J; bases not matched to a gene: 4. This CDR3 comprises 15 residues. The germline V gene encodes CDR1 SGHDN and CDR2 FVKESK. In DNA, the CDR3 is TGTGCCAGCAGCTGGGGACTAGCGGGACCAGAGACCCAGTACTTC. It specifies CASSWGLAGPETQYF.

The chain couples TRBV5-1 to TRBJ2-3; 9 bases fit TRBD2. The CDR3 loop spans 16 amino acids. Trimming at V came to 4 bases and at J to 2 bases, leaving 8 bases not matched to a gene. CDR1 is SGHRS, CDR2 YFSETQ, per germline. In nucleotides, the CDR3 is TGCGCCAGCAGCAAACTGACTAGCGGACACACAGATACGCAGTATTTT. Protein: CASSKLTSGHTDTQYF.

Comments on this clone: A read error may be the cause here, since a much bigger clone is one base away. Additional DNA sequences in this sample encode the identical CDR3. This chain links TRBV5-6 with TRBJ2-7; no definite D call. The V end was cut by 3 bases, the J end by 4 bases, with 5 bases between. CDR3 length: 11 amino acids. Germline CDR1 reads SGHDT; CDR2 reads YYEEEE. The chain's CDR3 is CASSSKYEQYF. The CDR3 DNA sequence: TGTGCCAGCAGCTCCAAATACGAGCAGTACTTC.

This clone has a single count. Within the sample, other DNA sequences also encode this same CDR3. The chain carries TRBV19 and TRBJ2-7; D not resolved. The CDR3 consists of 13 residues. CDR1 is LNHDA and CDR2 is SQIVND in the germline V gene (reference sequence). The V end was cut by 1 base, the J end by 2 bases, with 6 bases between. The CDR3 sequence is CASSIGLAYEQYF. DNA of the CDR3: TGTGCCAGTAGTATAGGGCTGGCCTACGAGCAGTACTTC.

V gene TRBV5-1 combines with J gene TRBJ2-7; tentative D call: TRBD2 (6 bases). Trimming removed 7 bases at V and 0 bases at J, with 14 bases between. Germline CDR1 and CDR2: SGHRS and YFSETQ. The CDR3 sequence is 14 residues long. The CDR3 protein is CASSRGGASYEQYF. CDR3 DNA: TGCGCCAGCTCCCGGGGCGGGGCCTCCTACGAGCAGTACTTC.